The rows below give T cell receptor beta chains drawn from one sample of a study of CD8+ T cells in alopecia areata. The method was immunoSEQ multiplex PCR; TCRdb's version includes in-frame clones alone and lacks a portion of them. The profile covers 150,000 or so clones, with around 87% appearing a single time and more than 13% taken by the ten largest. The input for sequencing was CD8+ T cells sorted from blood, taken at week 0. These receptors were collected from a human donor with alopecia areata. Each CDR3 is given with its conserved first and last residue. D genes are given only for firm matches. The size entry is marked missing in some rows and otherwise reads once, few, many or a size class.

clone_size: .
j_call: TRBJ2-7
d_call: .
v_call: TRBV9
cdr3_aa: CASGYEQYF

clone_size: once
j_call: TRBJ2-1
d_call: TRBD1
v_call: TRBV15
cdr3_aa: CATSIPGQTGTLHLNEQFF

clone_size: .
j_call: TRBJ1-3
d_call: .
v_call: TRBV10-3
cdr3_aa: CAISESREGSSGNTIYF

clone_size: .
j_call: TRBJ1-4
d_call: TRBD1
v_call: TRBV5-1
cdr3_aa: CASSLGSWTGKSATNEKLFF

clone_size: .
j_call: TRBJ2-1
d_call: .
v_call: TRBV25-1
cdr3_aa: CASSDASYNEQFF

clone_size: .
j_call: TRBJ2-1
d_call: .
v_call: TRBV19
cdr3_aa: CASSIDSGTADEQFF

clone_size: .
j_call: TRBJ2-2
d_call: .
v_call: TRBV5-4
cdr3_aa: CASSSGTQELFF

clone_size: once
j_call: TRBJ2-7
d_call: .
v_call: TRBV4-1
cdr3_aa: CASSLRRGYEQYF

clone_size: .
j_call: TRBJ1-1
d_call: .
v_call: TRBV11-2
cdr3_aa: CASSPLFSANTEAFF

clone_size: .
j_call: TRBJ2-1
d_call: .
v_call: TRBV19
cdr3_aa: CASRKGNEQFF

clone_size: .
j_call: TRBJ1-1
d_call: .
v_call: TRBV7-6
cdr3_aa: CASSLAWGTEAFF

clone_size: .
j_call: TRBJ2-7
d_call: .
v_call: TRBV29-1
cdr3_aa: CSAILTGSYEQYF

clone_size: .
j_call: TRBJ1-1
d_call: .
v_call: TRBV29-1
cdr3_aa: CSVGIRGRHMNTEAFF

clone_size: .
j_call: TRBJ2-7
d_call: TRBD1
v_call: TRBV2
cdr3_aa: CASRGTGGNEQYF

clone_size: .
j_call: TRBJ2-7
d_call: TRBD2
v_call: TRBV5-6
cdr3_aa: CASSPGLAYEQYF

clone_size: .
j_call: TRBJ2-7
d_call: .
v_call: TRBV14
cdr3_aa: CASSQVGGLSYEQYF

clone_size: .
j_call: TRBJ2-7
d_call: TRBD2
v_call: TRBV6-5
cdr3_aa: CASSYAAGGDSEQYF

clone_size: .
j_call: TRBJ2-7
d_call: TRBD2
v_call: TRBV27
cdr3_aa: CASSFLGGSDEQYF

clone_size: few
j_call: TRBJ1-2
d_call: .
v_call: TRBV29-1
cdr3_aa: CSVETGNYGYTF

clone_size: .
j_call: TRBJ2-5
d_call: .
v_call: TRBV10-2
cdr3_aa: CASSPRETQYF

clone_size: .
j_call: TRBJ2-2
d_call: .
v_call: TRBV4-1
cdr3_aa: CASSQDLTGELFF

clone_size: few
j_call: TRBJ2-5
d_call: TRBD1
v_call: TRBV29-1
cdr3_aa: CSVDASKETGGRETQYF

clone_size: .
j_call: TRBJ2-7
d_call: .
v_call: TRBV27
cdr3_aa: CASSETAYYEQYF

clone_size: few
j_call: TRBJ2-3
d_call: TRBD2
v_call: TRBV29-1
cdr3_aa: CSVVRGGTDTQYF

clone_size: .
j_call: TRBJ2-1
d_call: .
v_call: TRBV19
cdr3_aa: CASSIHEYNEQFF

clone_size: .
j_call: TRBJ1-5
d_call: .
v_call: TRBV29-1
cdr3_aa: CSAISGQINQPQHF

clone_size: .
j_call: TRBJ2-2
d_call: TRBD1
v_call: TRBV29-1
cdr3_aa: CSVEPGTGDTGELFF

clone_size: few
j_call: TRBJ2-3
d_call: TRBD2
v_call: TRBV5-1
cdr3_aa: CASSSTSGRAIDTQYF

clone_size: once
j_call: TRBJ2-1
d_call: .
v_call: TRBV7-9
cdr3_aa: CASSLLDYHLRNEQFF

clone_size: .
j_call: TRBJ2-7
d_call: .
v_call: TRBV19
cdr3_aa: CASSISGTTSSYEQYF

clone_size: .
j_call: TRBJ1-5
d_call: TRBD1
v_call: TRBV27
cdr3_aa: CASSLTGVGQPQHF

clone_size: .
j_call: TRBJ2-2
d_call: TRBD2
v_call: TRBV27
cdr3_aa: CASSLDGGGLNTGELFF

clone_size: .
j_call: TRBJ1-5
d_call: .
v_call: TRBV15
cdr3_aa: CATSRQGPQGPQHF

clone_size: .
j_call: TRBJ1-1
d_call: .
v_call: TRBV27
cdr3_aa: CASRHSSQAFF

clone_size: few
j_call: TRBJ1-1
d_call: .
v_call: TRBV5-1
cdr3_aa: CASSFTGVNTEAFF

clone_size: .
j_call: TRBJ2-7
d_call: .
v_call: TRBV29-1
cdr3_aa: CSVELPGVSSYEQYF